The 5 T cell receptor beta chains below all came from one sample that was sequenced in a study of beta chain features in type 1 diabetes. Study-level points and caveats: People with Type 1 diabetes carried modestly yet significantly shorter TCRB CDR3s in all four CD4+ subsets.

Every isolated RNA sample was fully reverse transcribed, so sequencing captured expressed TCRB transcripts. Libraries were prepared by immunoSEQ multiplex PCR; TCRdb keeps only in-frame clonotypes and omits some of them. The table includes some 360,000 clones, around 9.6% detected once. Antigens for these TCRs are unknown. The sequencing sample was made of central memory CD4+ T cells from blood. The receptors stem from a man between 25 and 39 years old with type 1 diabetes.

This clone occurred a few times. The junction differs from germline at one of its ends, possibly a read error. This chain joins TRBV6-6 and TRBJ1-4; the D is unclear. CDR1 is MNHNY and CDR2 is SVGAGI in the germline V gene (reference sequence). This CDR3 spans 13 amino acids. The CDR3 reads CAISGGAVGKLFF. The DNA of the CDR3 is TGTGCCATCAGTGGTGGTGCGGTAGGAAAACTGTTTTTT.

This clone was detected only a few times. The V call is TRBV28, the J call TRBJ2-7, with D possibly TRBD1 on 6 matching bases. The V and J ends lost 7 bases and 0 bases respectively, with 16 bases between them. The CDR3 runs to 15 residues. Germline CDR1 MDHEN, CDR2 SYDVKM. CDR3 sequence reads: CASISRGTFSYEQYF. CDR3 DNA sequence: TGTGCCAGCATTTCCAGGGGAACTTTCTCCTACGAGCAGTACTTC.

This chain connects TRBV29-1 to TRBJ2-3; maybe TRBD1 (5 bases). Trimming cost V 2 bases and J 0 bases, with 12 bases left between them. The CDR3 contains 15 residues. Germline CDR1 SQVTM, CDR2 ANQGSEA. The CDR3 is CSVESYRPSTDTQYF. The DNA of the CDR3 is TGCAGCGTTGAATCTTACAGGCCTAGCACAGATACGCAGTATTTT.

There are a few counts of this clone. The chain links TRBV2 to TRBJ2-7; weak D call: TRBD2 (6 bases). V lost 4 bases and J lost 3, with 13 bases in between. CDR3 size: 14 residues. The germline gives CDR1 SNHLY, CDR2 FYNNEI. The CDR3 protein is CASSAGGIVYEQYF. DNA of the CDR3: TGTGCCAGCAGTGCCGGAGGGATTGTCTACGAGCAGTACTTC.

The chain couples TRBV5-1 to TRBJ1-1, with a possible D match to TRBD1 (5 bases). The germline CDR1 and CDR2 sequences are SGHRS and YFSETQ. The V end was cut by 5 bases, the J end by 4 bases, with 12 bases between. The CDR3 length is 13 residues. CDR3 DNA sequence: TGCGCCAGCAGGGAATTAGGGGTCACTGAAGCTTTCTTT. Translation: CASRELGVTEAFF.